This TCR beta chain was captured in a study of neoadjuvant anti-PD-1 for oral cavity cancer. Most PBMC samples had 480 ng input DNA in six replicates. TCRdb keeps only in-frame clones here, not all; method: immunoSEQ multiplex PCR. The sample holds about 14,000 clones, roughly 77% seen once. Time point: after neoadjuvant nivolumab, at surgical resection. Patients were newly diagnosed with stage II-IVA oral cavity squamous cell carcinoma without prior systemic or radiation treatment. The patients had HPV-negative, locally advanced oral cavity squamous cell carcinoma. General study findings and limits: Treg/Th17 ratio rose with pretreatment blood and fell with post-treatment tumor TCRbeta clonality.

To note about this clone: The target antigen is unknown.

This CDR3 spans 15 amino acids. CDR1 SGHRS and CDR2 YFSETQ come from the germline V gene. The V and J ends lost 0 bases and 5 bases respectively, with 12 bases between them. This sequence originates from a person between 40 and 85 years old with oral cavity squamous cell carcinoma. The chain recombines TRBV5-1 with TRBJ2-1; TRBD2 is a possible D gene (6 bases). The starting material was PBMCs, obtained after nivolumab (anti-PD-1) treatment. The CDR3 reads CASSLDGLANNEQFF. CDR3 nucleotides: TGCGCCAGCAGCTTGGACGGGCTAGCGAACAATGAGCAGTTCTTC.